The text below deals with one T cell receptor (beta chain). Each CDR3 protein gets one entry in TCRdb, which reprocessed the 5' RACE reads and gives no DNA. This table holds a few hundred thousand distinct CDR3 sequences. The CDR3 has 12 amino acids. CDR1 LGHDT and CDR2 YNNKEL come from the germline V gene (reference sequence). The data were obtained in a study of monozygotic twins with inflammatory bowel disease. Blood samples, whole and unsorted for T cells, yielded the isolated total RNA. The sequence came from a human donor with ulcerative colitis or Crohn's disease, or a healthy co-twin of an affected twin (not recorded which). The chain is built from TRBV3-1 and TRBJ1-1; checking the TCRdb D call of TRBD1 is not possible without DNA. What was sequenced was blood. The CDR3 sequence: CASSPQGAEAFF.